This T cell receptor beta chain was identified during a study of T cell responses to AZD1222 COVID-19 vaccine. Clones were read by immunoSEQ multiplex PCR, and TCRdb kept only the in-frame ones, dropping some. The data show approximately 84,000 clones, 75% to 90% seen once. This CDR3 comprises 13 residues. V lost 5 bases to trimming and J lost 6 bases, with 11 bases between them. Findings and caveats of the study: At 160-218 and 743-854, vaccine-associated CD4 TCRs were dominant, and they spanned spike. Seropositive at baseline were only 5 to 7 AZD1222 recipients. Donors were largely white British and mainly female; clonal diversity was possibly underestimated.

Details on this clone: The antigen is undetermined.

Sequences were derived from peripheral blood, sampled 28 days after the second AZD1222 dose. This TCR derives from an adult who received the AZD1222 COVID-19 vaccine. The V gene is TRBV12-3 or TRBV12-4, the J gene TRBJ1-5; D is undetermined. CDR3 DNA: TGTGCCAGCAGTGACACTATGGGTCAGCCCCAGCATTTT. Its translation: CASSDTMGQPQHF.